This T cell receptor (beta chain) was captured in a study of OX40 agonist ivuxolimab in advanced cancers. General study results and limits: Clonal expansion in partial responders at 0.1-3.0 mg/kg ranked among the lowest. Undetermined was the antigen specificity of the expanded peripheral T cells.

Germline CDR1 is MNHEY and CDR2 is SVGAGI. The CDR3 loop spans 14 amino acids. The V end lost 6 bases, the J end lost 2 bases, and 14 bases lay between the germline ends. A word on this clone: Its specificity is not known.

Blood got drawn at baseline, again on cycle 4 day 1, and then on cycle 7 day 1. This table comes from immunoSEQ multiplex PCR, and its TCRdb copy is limited to in-frame clones, with some not included. The sample records over 50,000 clones, 80% to 85% being singletons. This specimen was CD4+ or CD8+ T cells sorted from blood, taken in a trial of the OX40 agonist ivuxolimab. The clonotype comes from an adult with an advanced solid tumor such as melanoma, head and neck, liver or kidney cancer. V usage is TRBV6-5 and J usage is TRBJ2-7; D is ambiguous. The CDR3 region has the DNA TGTGCCAGCAGCCTCGGTTATTCCGCCTACGAGCAGTACTTC. This codes for CASSLGYSAYEQYF.